One and the same sample provided the 22 T cell receptor beta chains below, sequenced in a study of blood T cell repertoires in COVID-19. Data came from immunoSEQ multiplex PCR; TCRdb stores just in-frame clones and leaves some out. The table has hundreds of thousands of clones, about 88% seen once; the top ten hold under 2.5%. Sequencing was performed on peripheral blood. These receptors were obtained from a woman aged 35 to 49 who had recovered from COVID-19.

The V call is TRBV18, the J call TRBJ2-3; D is possibly TRBD2 (6 bases). V lost 3 bases, J lost 2 bases, and 12 bases lay in between. Germline values: CDR1 KGHSH, CDR2 LQKENI. This CDR3 comprises 15 residues. The DNA of the CDR3 is TGTGCCAGCTCACCGCGAGGGACTGACACAGATACGCAGTATTTT. This sequence encodes CASSPRGTDTDTQYF.

The chain uses TRBV27 and TRBJ2-7; 7 bases are a match to TRBD1. V lost 10 bases and J lost 2; bases outside the gene matches: 5. Germline assignment: CDR1 MNHEY and CDR2 SMNVEV (reference sequence). The length of the CDR3 is 12 residues. CDR3 sequence: CATRQGPYEQYF. CDR3 sequence (DNA): TGTGCCACCCGACAGGGCCCCTACGAGCAGTACTTC.

CDR3 sequence: CASSSQGTAYNEQFF. CDR3 sequence (DNA): TGCGCCAGCAGCTCACAGGGTACGGCCTACAATGAGCAGTTCTTC. The rearrangement links TRBV5-1 to TRBJ2-1; TRBD1 is a possible D gene (6 bases). Germline CDR1 reads SGHRS; CDR2 reads YFSETQ. There are 15 residues in the CDR3. Trimming removed 3 bases at V and 2 bases at J, with 12 bases between.

The chain links TRBV5-6 to TRBJ1-3; D ambiguous. This CDR3 spans 17 amino acids. CDR1 is SGHDT and CDR2 is YYEEEE in the germline V gene. Trimming stripped 0 bases from V and 0 bases from J, with 13 bases between. Written as DNA, the CDR3 is TGTGCCAGCAGCTTGGCATCATCAGGCGCCTCTGGAAACACCATATATTTT. Encoded protein: CASSLASSGASGNTIYF.

The J gene is TRBJ1-1, the V gene TRBV19; tentatively, D is TRBD1 (6 bases). The CDR3 runs to 14 residues. Deletions cut 6 bases from V and 0 bases from J, with 11 bases between. The germline V gene encodes CDR1 LNHDA and CDR2 SQIVND (reference sequence). The CDR3 region has the DNA TGTGCCAGTAGCCTACAGGGTGTGAACACTGAAGCTTTCTTT. This sequence encodes CASSLQGVNTEAFF.

This rearrangement joins TRBV5-4 to TRBJ1-1; 11 bases fit TRBD1. This CDR3 contains 14 residues. Unmatched junction bases numbered 6, after V lost 4 bases and J lost 7 bases. The germline gives CDR1 SGHNT, CDR2 YYREEE (reference sequence). In nucleotides, the CDR3 is TGTGCCAGCAGCAACTCCGGGACAGGGGGTGAAGCTTTCTTT. Translating it yields CASSNSGTGGEAFF.

This chain connects TRBV9 to TRBJ1-4; no definite D call. The CDR3 contains 16 residues. Trimming stripped 0 bases from V and 8 bases from J, with 17 bases between. The V gene's germline CDR1 is SGDLS and CDR2 YYNGEE. CDR3: CASSVDRGILEEKLFF. CDR3 in DNA: TGTGCCAGCAGCGTAGACCGAGGGATTTTGGAGGAAAAACTGTTTTTT. Using reference TRBV9 and TRBJ1-4 for the parts outside the CDR3, the full variable domain is DSGVTQTPKHLITATGQRVTLRCSPRSGDLSVYWYQQSLDQGLQFLIQYYNGEERAKGNILERFSAQQFPDLHSELNLSSLELGDSALYFCASSVDRGILEEKLFFGSGTQLSVL.

Remarks on this clone: A read error may account for a junction end that differs from germline. This chain joins TRBV3-1 (or the pseudogene TRBV3-2) and TRBJ2-7; TRBD2 agrees at 9 bases. This CDR3 has 16 amino acids. In germline, CDR1 is LGHDT, CDR2 YNNKEL (reference sequence). The CDR3 bases are TGTGCCAGCAGCCAAGATCTTGCGGGAGGGTCCAACGAGCAGTACTTT. It codes for CASSQDLAGGSNEQYF.

This sequence joins TRBV6-5 and TRBJ2-7, with a tentative D call TRBD2 (7 bases). This CDR3 is 14 amino acids long. Germline loops: CDR1 MNHEY, CDR2 SVGAGI. Trimming cost V 6 bases and J 2 bases, with 14 bases left between them. The CDR3 nucleotides read TGTGCCAGCAGGGGGGCGGGGGAGACCTACGAGCAGTACTTC. Translation gives CASRGAGETYEQYF.

The rearrangement links TRBV7-9 to TRBJ1-5; TRBD1 matches 8 bases. Germline V CDR1 and CDR2: SEHNR, FQNEAQ (reference sequence). V dropped 2 bases and J dropped 1; count of bases not matched to a gene: 4. The CDR3 extends over 16 amino acids. The CDR3 nucleotides read TGTGCCAGCAGCTTATCTACAGGGGGGAGCAATCAGCCCCAGCATTTT. This encodes CASSLSTGGSNQPQHF.

Concerning this clone itself: Distinct nucleotide sequences in the sample also encode this CDR3. The chain recombines TRBV7-9 with TRBJ1-6; possible D gene TRBD1, 6 bases. The CDR3 contains 12 residues. The V end lost 5 bases, the J end lost 9 bases, and 8 bases lay between the germline ends. Germline V CDR1 and CDR2: SEHNR, FQNEAQ (reference sequence). The CDR3 protein is CASSLRGSPLHF. Here the CDR3 DNA reads TGTGCCAGCAGCCTCAGGGGTTCACCCCTCCACTTT.

The chain carries TRBV29-1 and TRBJ1-2; 8 bases are a match to TRBD1. CDR1 is SQVTM, CDR2 ANQGSEA, per germline. J was trimmed by 7 bases and V by 4 bases; bases with no gene match: 11. This CDR3 is built from 14 residues. CDR3: CSVVIGQGPSGYTF. The CDR3 DNA is TGCAGCGTTGTTATTGGACAGGGCCCATCTGGCTACACCTTC.

This clone occurred a few times. This rearrangement joins TRBV24-1 to TRBJ1-3; D might be TRBD1 (5 bases). The germline CDR1 and CDR2 sequences are KGHDR and SFDVKD. Trimming shortened V by 2 bases and J by 4 bases, and 8 bases separated the two germline ends. The CDR3 totals 14 residues. CDR3 coding DNA: TGTGCCACCAGTGATTCAGACAGAGGAAACACCATATATTTT. Its protein product is CATSDSDRGNTIYF.

The rearrangement uses TRBV18 and TRBJ1-5; 7 bases line up with TRBD1. CDR1 is KGHSH, CDR2 LQKENI, per germline. Trimming removed 3 bases from V and 2 bases from J; junction bases left unmatched: 10. This CDR3 region has 17 residues. CDR3 in DNA: TGTGCCAGCTCACCCGTCGGGGACAGTCTGGGCAATCAGCCCCAGCATTTT. This translates into CASSPVGDSLGNQPQHF.

This rearrangement joins TRBV6-4 to TRBJ2-1; 11 positions agree with TRBD2. The V gene's germline CDR1 is MRHNA and CDR2 SNTAGT. Trimming at V came to 1 base and at J to 8 bases, leaving 7 bases not matched to a gene. The CDR3 runs to 16 residues. CDR3 region: CASSDFTTSGSYEQFF. DNA of the CDR3: TGTGCCAGCAGTGACTTCACTACTAGCGGGAGCTATGAGCAGTTCTTC.

This chain joins TRBV7-8 and TRBJ2-7, with 8 bases aligning to TRBD2. There are 16 residues in the CDR3. Looked up from germline, CDR1 is SGHVS and CDR2 is FQNEAQ. V shed 5 bases, J shed 2 bases, and the junction held 11 bases outside the gene matches. The CDR3 sequence is CASSPVVGSGAYEQYF. As DNA, the CDR3 is TGTGCCAGCAGCCCCGTCGTGGGTAGCGGGGCCTACGAGCAGTACTTC.

This sequence joins TRBV19 and TRBJ2-2; 9 bases match TRBD2. The CDR3 consists of 15 residues. V was pared by 9 bases and J by 5 bases, with 10 bases of the junction left unmatched. Germline V CDR1 and CDR2: LNHDA, SQIVND (reference sequence). CDR3 bases: TGTGCCAGCCCTGGCGGGAGGGCAGGGACCGGGGAGCTGTTTTTT. This encodes CASPGGRAGTGELFF.

The chain recombines TRBV5-6 with TRBJ2-1; TRBD2 matches at 12 bases. The CDR3 extends over 14 amino acids. The junction had 4 bases not matched to a gene; V was cut back by 8 bases and J by 4 bases. The germline gives CDR1 SGHDT, CDR2 YYEEEE. The CDR3 DNA is TGTGCCAGTATAACTAGCGGGAGGTACAATGAGCAGTTCTTC. Residues: CASITSGRYNEQFF.

This chain joins TRBV5-8 and TRBJ1-4, with D uncertain. V dropped 0 bases and J dropped 7 bases, with 13 bases sitting between them. From germline, CDR1 is SGHTS and CDR2 YDEGEE. CDR3 length: 15 residues. The DNA for the CDR3 is TGTGCCAGCAGCTTGGTAGGAGGTGGTATTGAAAAACTGTTTTTT. This codes for CASSLVGGGIEKLFF.

V and J are TRBV7-8 and TRBJ1-4, with D hard to call. The germline V gene has CDR1 SGHVS and CDR2 FQNEAQ. V lost 0 bases to trimming and J lost 6 bases, with 14 bases between them. This CDR3 comprises 16 residues. CDR3: CASSLASGRLYEKLFF. The CDR3 nucleotides are TGTGCCAGCAGCTTAGCGTCGGGTCGGTTGTATGAAAAACTGTTTTTT.

This chain connects TRBV13 to TRBJ2-1, with 7 nucleotides matching TRBD2. This CDR3 is 13 amino acids long. J was trimmed by 6 bases and V by 5 bases; bases with no gene match: 4. Germline V CDR1 and CDR2: PRHDT, FYEKMQ (reference sequence). The CDR3 is CASSPSGGNEQFF. CDR3 in DNA: TGTGCCAGCAGCCCCTCGGGGGGCAATGAGCAGTTCTTC.

This clone appeared a single time. The chain uses TRBV28 and TRBJ1-2, with D uncertain. Per the germline V gene, CDR1 is MDHEN and CDR2 is SYDVKM. There are 14 residues in the CDR3. With 2 bases removed from V and 4 bases from J, the gap between germline ends came to 11 bases. CDR3 amino acids: CASSLGRALYGYTF. CDR3 nucleotides: TGTGCCAGCAGTTTAGGGAGGGCGCTCTATGGCTACACCTTC.